This T cell receptor (beta chain) comes out of a study of beta chain features in type 1 diabetes. The germline CDR1 and CDR2 sequences are MDHEN and SYDVKM. The CDR3 consists of 16 residues. After removal of 5 bases from V and 3 bases from J, the junction contained 11 bases not matched to a gene. As for this clone: What it recognizes is unknown.

Since all of the isolated RNA was reverse transcribed, expressed TCRB transcripts were what got sequenced. Clones were sequenced by immunoSEQ multiplex PCR, and TCRdb holds only the in-frame ones, with some missing. The table shows more than 300,000 clones, with approximately 12% occurring only once. Study-level results: The study found fewer insertions and more deletions at VDJ junctions in type 1 diabetes patients. For Type 1 diabetes patients, all four CD4+ subsets carried TCRB CDR3s that were moderately but significantly shorter.

V is TRBV28 and J is TRBJ2-7, with TRBD1 identical over 9 bases. The sample comprised naive CD4+ T cells from blood. The receptor comes from a woman aged 18 to 35 with type 1 diabetes. CDR3: CASSPIIRDRDYEQYF. CDR3 sequence (DNA): TGTGCCAGCAGTCCGATTATCCGGGACAGGGACTACGAGCAGTACTTC.